One sample yielded the 8 T cell receptor beta chains listed below, sequenced in a study of blood T cell repertoires in COVID-19. The table came from immunoSEQ multiplex PCR; TCRdb's copy has only in-frame clones and leaves some out. This table has about 300,000 clones, roughly 90% appearing once. Sequenced sample: peripheral blood. The receptor set was obtained from a woman aged 25-40 years with COVID-19, enrolled during active disease.

The genes are TRBV21-1 and TRBJ2-7; the table names TRBD1, a call not compared with the DNA. TRBV21-1 is an annotated pseudogene. The CDR3 has 14 residues. The CDR3, as DNA: TGTGCCAGCAGCAAGGGCCCTTTAAAGGAAGAGCAGTACTTC. Amino acids: CASSKGPLKEEQYF.

The chain links TRBV28 to TRBJ1-2; D uncertain. With 2 bases removed from V and 2 bases from J, the gap between germline ends came to 15 bases. Looked up from germline, CDR1 is MDHEN and CDR2 is SYDVKM. This CDR3 is built from 16 residues. The CDR3 loop reads CASSLPPENGNYGYTF. The DNA of the CDR3 is TGTGCCAGCAGTTTACCCCCGGAGAACGGGAACTATGGCTACACCTTC.

The V gene is TRBV7-9, the J gene TRBJ2-7; D is ambiguous. Trimming left V 3 bases short and J 1 base short, with 7 bases between. CDR1 is SEHNR and CDR2 is FQNEAQ in the germline V gene (reference sequence). The CDR3 has 13 amino acids. The CDR3 reads CASSLSGSYEQYV. The DNA for the CDR3 is TGTGCCAGCAGCTTGTCAGGTTCCTACGAGCAGTACGTC.

The chain links TRBV27 to TRBJ1-1; the D gene is possibly TRBD1 (6 bases). There are 14 residues in the CDR3. CDR1 is MNHEY, CDR2 SMNVEV, per germline (reference sequence). The ends were cut back, 4 bases at V and 4 bases at J, with 13 bases in the middle. CDR3 region: CASSSTGKFTEAFF. The CDR3 bases are TGTGCCAGCAGTTCCACAGGGAAATTCACTGAAGCTTTCTTT.

V gene TRBV6-6 combines with J gene TRBJ1-1; possibly TRBD1 for D (5 bases). CDR3 length equals 13 residues. Germline V gene lookup returns CDR1 MNHNY and CDR2 SVGAGI (reference sequence). Trimming removed 2 bases at V and 1 base at J, with 5 bases between. The CDR3 coding sequence is TGTGCCAGCAGTTACGACAGGAACACTGAAGCTTTCTTT. It is translated as CASSYDRNTEAFF.

The J gene is TRBJ2-1, the V gene TRBV6-5, with TRBD2 as a possible D gene (5 bases). V was cut by 6 bases and J by 3 bases, with 15 bases left in between. Per germline, CDR1 MNHEY and CDR2 SVGAGI. The CDR3 runs 15 residues. CDR3 residues: CASRVEGISYNEQFF. CDR3 nucleotides: TGTGCCAGCAGGGTCGAGGGCATAAGCTACAATGAGCAGTTCTTC.

This sequence joins TRBV12-3 or TRBV12-4 and TRBJ1-1; D is ambiguous. The germline V and J ends were trimmed by 6 bases and 1 base, with 9 bases remaining between them. The CDR3 length is 13 residues. The CDR3 spells CASRSRENTEAFF. CDR3 nucleotide sequence: TGTGCCAGCAGGTCGAGGGAGAACACTGAAGCTTTCTTT.

Comments on this clone: This specimen includes other DNA sequences encoding the same CDR3. The V and J genes are TRBV12-3 or TRBV12-4 and TRBJ1-2, with D unclear. The CDR3 spans 13 residues. Trimming stripped 6 bases from V and 2 bases from J, with 10 bases between. The CDR3, as DNA: TGTGCCAGCAGCCCCACAGAAAACTATGGCTACACCTTC. As protein: CASSPTENYGYTF.